This entry lists 15 T cell receptor beta chains sequenced from one sample in a study of beta chain features in type 1 diabetes (dated by TCRdb to the late 2010s). Receptor libraries were prepared by the immunoSEQ multiplex PCR assay. All of the isolated RNA was reverse transcribed with the High Capacity cDNA Reverse Transcription Kit, so expressed TCRB transcripts were sequenced. TCRdb retrieved this table from immuneACCESS and kept in-frame rearrangements only. Not all clones are present; in checked studies, unresolved V genes account for under half, and no reason is known for the remainder. The sample table lists about 160,000 clones, around 8.4% of them with a count of one. The ten largest clones represent more than 0.45% of the sample. Their target antigens are unknown. What the study reported, not specific to this receptor: A moderate but significant shortening of TCRB CDR3 length was observed in type 1 diabetes patients in all four CD4+ subsets.

Sequenced material: central memory CD4+ T cells from blood. The receptors derive from a woman in her late teens or twenties with type 1 diabetes.

The sample holds a few counts of this clone. The chain joins TRBV4-3 to TRBJ1-2; 7 positions match TRBD1. CDR3 length equals 14 residues. V gave up 1 base and J gave up 5 bases; unmatched junction bases: 4. Germline loops: CDR1 LGHNA, CDR2 YSLEER. The CDR3 reads CASSQVGQSYGYTF. The CDR3 DNA reads TGCGCCAGCAGCCAAGTGGGACAGTCGTATGGCTACACCTTC.

This clone was seen more than once but under ten times. The chain links TRBV9 to TRBJ2-3; 8 bases map to TRBD2. Looked up from germline, CDR1 is SGDLS and CDR2 is YYNGEE. V trimming: 2 bases; J trimming: 5 bases; junction bases outside the gene matches: 10. The CDR3 contains 16 residues. The CDR3: CASSVSSAGGGDTQYF. The CDR3 nucleotides are TGTGCCAGCAGCGTCTCTTCGGCGGGAGGAGGAGATACGCAGTATTTT.

In DNA, the CDR3 is TGTGCCAGCAGCATCAGGGGGCGTGAGCAGTTCTTC. This gives the protein CASSIRGREQFF. V gene TRBV5-8 combines with J gene TRBJ2-1; 8 bases agree with TRBD1. Germline trimming cut 4 bases from V and 9 bases from J; bases unmatched to any gene: 3. The CDR3 has 12 residues. In germline, CDR1 is SGHTS, CDR2 YDEGEE.

This clone was seen more than once but under ten times. J is TRBJ2-5 and V is TRBV11-2, with 11 nucleotides matching TRBD2. The CDR3 covers 16 residues. Looked up from germline, CDR1 is SGHAT and CDR2 is FQNNGV. J was trimmed by 2 bases and V by 5 bases; bases with no gene match: 7. The CDR3 nucleotides read TGTGCCAGCAGCCAGGGGGCTAGCGGGGGGCAAGAGACCCAGTACTTC. Translation gives CASSQGASGGQETQYF.

This clone has just a few counts. This chain links TRBV19 with TRBJ2-5; 13 nucleotides match TRBD2. This CDR3 contains 15 residues. The germline gives CDR1 LNHDA, CDR2 SQIVND (reference sequence). V lost 9 bases to trimming and J lost 5 bases; unmatched junction nucleotides: 9. The CDR3 DNA sequence: TGTGCCAGCTCTAGAGGACTAGCGGGAGTTGAGACCCAGTACTTC. It translates to CASSRGLAGVETQYF.

A remark on this clone: The junction and the germline gene differ at one end; a read error may be behind it. The chain couples TRBV7-2 to TRBJ2-7, with 10 bases fitting TRBD2. Germline V gives CDR1 SGHTA, CDR2 FQGNSA. CDR3 length: 14 residues. The CDR3 here is CASSPGLAEYEQYF. DNA of the CDR3: TGCGCCAGCAGCCCCGGACTAGCGGAATACGAGCAGTACTTC.

The chain joins TRBV7-4 to TRBJ2-3; 9 positions agree with TRBD1. The ends lost 3 bases at V and 2 bases at J; junction bases unmatched: 9. The CDR3 has 17 amino acids. Germline V gene sequence: CDR1 SGHVT, CDR2 SQSDAQ. This CDR3 is CASSLGTGPPPTDTQYF. The CDR3 coding sequence is TGTGCCAGCAGCTTGGGGACAGGGCCCCCCCCCACAGATACGCAGTATTTT.

The sample holds a few counts of this clone. This sequence joins TRBV6-1 and TRBJ2-1; perhaps TRBD2 as D (6 bases). Trimming cost V 3 bases and J 1 base, with 13 bases left between them. Germline CDR1 MNHNS, CDR2 SASEGT. The CDR3 has 16 residues. The CDR3 bases are TGTGCCAGCAGTGATCCCAGGCGGGGATCCTACAATGAGCAGTTCTTC. This gives the protein CASSDPRRGSYNEQFF.

There are a few counts of this clone. The chain combines TRBV2 with TRBJ2-5; D remains unclear. Trimming stripped 6 bases from V and 1 base from J, with 3 bases between. The CDR3 consists of 11 residues. Germline V lookup: CDR1 SNHLY, CDR2 FYNNEI. The CDR3 spells CASSFQETQYF. Written as DNA, the CDR3 is TGTGCCAGCAGCTTCCAAGAGACCCAGTACTTC.

The sample holds a few counts of this clone. The J gene is TRBJ2-3, the V gene TRBV18; 9 nucleotides match TRBD2. Germline-derived CDR1 and CDR2 are KGHSH and LQKENI. This CDR3 has 14 residues. V trimming: 8 bases; J trimming: 0 bases; junction bases outside the gene matches: 3. DNA of the CDR3: TGTGCCAGCCCTACTAGCGGGAGCACAGATACGCAGTATTTT. Residues: CASPTSGSTDTQYF.

The rearrangement uses TRBV28 and TRBJ2-1; D may be TRBD1 (5 bases). This CDR3 is built from 16 residues. In germline, CDR1 is MDHEN, CDR2 SYDVKM. Deletions cut 5 bases from V and 0 bases from J, with 14 bases between. CDR3 DNA: TGTGCCAGCAGTCAGACAGTGACGGGCTCCTACAATGAGCAGTTCTTC. Translation gives CASSQTVTGSYNEQFF.

This chain joins TRBV7-9 and TRBJ2-7; D gene uncertain. Germline CDR1 reads SEHNR; CDR2 reads FQNEAQ (reference sequence). The V and J ends lost 3 bases and 3 bases respectively, with 6 bases between them. CDR3 length: 12 amino acids. CDR3: CASSFRLYEQYF. The CDR3 DNA follows: TGTGCCAGCAGCTTCAGGCTCTACGAGCAGTACTTC.

In its sample, this clone was seen a few times. The chain is built from TRBV18 and TRBJ2-7, with 7 bases aligning to TRBD1. V was pared by 5 bases and J by 4 bases, with 5 bases of the junction left unmatched. Germline CDR1 is KGHSH and CDR2 is LQKENI. This CDR3 region has 13 residues. The CDR3 loop is CASSGTGVYEQYF. The CDR3 coding sequence is TGTGCCAGCTCAGGAACAGGGGTGTACGAGCAGTACTTC. The entire variable domain, with the rest obtained from reference TRBV18 and TRBJ2-7, is as follows: NAGVMQNPRHLVRRRGQEARLRCSPMKGHSHVYWYRQLPEEGLKFMVYLQKENIIDESGMPKERFSAEFPKEGPSILRIQQVVRGDSAAYFCASSGTGVYEQYFGPGTRLTVT.

This clone was observed a handful of times. CDR3 loop: CASSLPSGQSYNEQFF. DNA for the CDR3: TGTGCCAGCAGCCTACCTAGCGGCCAATCCTACAATGAGCAGTTCTTC. This chain connects TRBV28 to TRBJ2-1; TRBD2 aligns across 7 bases. V shed 6 bases and J 1 base; nucleotides not matched to a gene: 9. CDR1 is MDHEN, CDR2 SYDVKM, per germline. The CDR3 is 16 residues long.

The genes are TRBV10-3 and TRBJ2-5; weak D call: TRBD2 (6 bases). CDR1 and CDR2 from the germline V gene are ENHRY and SYGVKD. There are 12 residues in the CDR3. In DNA, the CDR3 is TGTGCGACCTTGGGGGGAGGCGAGACCCAGTACTTC. Translating gives CATLGGGETQYF.